This T cell receptor beta chain was captured by sequencing in a study of blood T cell repertoires in COVID-19. Libraries were prepared by immunoSEQ multiplex PCR; TCRdb keeps only in-frame clonotypes and omits some of them. The repertoire holds roughly 100,000 clones, with 84% as singletons. CDR3 size: 13 residues. CDR1 and CDR2 from the germline V gene are SGHDT and YYEEEE. Trimming cost V 0 bases and J 9 bases, with 12 bases left between them. V and J are TRBV5-6 and TRBJ2-5; D gene ambiguous. Sample: peripheral blood. This clonotype was sampled from a human donor in a cohort sampled during active or convalescent COVID-19. The CDR3 DNA follows: TGTGCCAGCAGCTTGGCCTATCCACCGGCCCAGTACTTC. As protein: CASSLAYPPAQYF.